The sequence of this T cell receptor beta chain was determined in a study of STAT5B mutations in CD4+ large granular lymphocyte leukemia. The CDR3 extends over 15 amino acids. Details on this clone: The antigen remains undetermined.

Study results and caveats: Compared with healthy controls (2/35), patient top clones favored TRBV06 (8/27).

Generated by immunoSEQ multiplex PCR, the TCRdb table keeps only in-frame clones and is missing some. The sample lists more than 30,000 clones; roughly 89% were seen once. This rearrangement joins TRBV1 to TRBJ2-5; TRBD1 is the table's D call and was not checked against the DNA. The DNA end is more similar to TRBJ2-7, so the J call may be wrong. TRBV1 is flagged as a pseudogene. The sample was CD4+ T cells from blood buffy coats. This clonotype originated in a human donor in good health. CDR3 sequence: CTSSQEAGGSYEQYF. The CDR3, as DNA: TGCACCAGCAGCCAAGAAGCAGGGGGCTCCTACGAGCAGTACTTC.